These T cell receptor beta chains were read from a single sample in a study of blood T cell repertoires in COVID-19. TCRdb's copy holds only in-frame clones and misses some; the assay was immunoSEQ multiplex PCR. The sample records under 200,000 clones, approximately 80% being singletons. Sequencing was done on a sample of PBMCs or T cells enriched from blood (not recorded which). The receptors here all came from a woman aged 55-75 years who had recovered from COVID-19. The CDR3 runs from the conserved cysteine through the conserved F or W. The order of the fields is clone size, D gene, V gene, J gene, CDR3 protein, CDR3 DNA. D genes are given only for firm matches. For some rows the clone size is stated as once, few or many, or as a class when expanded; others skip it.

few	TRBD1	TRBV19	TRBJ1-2	CASSIAGRGYDGYTF	TGTGCCAGTAGTATAGCTGGCAGGGGGTATGATGGCTACACCTTC
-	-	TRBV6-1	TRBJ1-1	CASSEYRGDTEAFF	TGTGCCAGCAGTGAGTATCGGGGGGACACTGAAGCTTTCTTT
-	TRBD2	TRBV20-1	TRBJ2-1	CSASSPMTSGKSYNEQFF	TGCAGTGCTAGTAGCCCTATGACTAGCGGGAAGTCCTACAATGAGCAGTTCTTC
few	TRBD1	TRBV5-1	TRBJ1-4	CASSLNRGEEKLFF	TGCGCCAGCAGCTTGAACAGGGGAGAGGAAAAACTGTTTTTT
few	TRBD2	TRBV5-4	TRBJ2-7	CASSPGLEGGREQYF	TGTGCCAGCAGCCCGGGGTTAGAGGGAGGGCGCGAGCAGTACTTC
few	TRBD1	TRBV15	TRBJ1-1	CATTPVGQGRTEAFF	TGTGCCACCACTCCCGTGGGACAGGGGAGGACTGAAGCTTTCTTT
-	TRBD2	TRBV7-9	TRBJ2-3	CASSRLAGGADTQYF	TGTGCCAGCAGTCGACTAGCTGGGGGGGCAGATACGCAGTATTTT
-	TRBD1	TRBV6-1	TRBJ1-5	CASSETGVRNQPQHF	TGTGCCAGCAGTGAAACAGGGGTTCGCAATCAGCCCCAGCATTTT
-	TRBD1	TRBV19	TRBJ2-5	CASSTTGGRETQYF	TGTGCCAGTAGTACCACAGGGGGTCGCGAGACCCAGTACTTC
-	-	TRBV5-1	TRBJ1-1	CASSLVGRGTEAFF	TGCGCCAGCAGCTTGGTTGGCCGAGGAACTGAAGCTTTCTTT
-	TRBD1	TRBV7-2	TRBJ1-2	CASSQGDGTRSYTF	TGTGCCAGCAGCCAGGGGGACGGGACAAGGAGCTACACCTTC
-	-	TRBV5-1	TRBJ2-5	CASSLPQQVDGETQYF	TGCGCCAGCAGCTTGCCACAGCAAGTGGATGGAGAGACCCAGTACTTC
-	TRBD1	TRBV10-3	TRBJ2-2	CAITGTVGTGELFF	TGTGCCATCACCGGGACAGTTGGCACCGGGGAGCTGTTTTTT
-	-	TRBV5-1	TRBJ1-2	CASSPVGEVDYGYTF	TGCGCCAGCAGCCCGGTAGGGGAAGTGGACTATGGCTACACCTTC
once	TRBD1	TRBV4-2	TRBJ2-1	CASSQFRDRGRGGEQFF	TGTGCCAGCAGCCAATTTCGGGACAGGGGGAGGGGAGGTGAGCAGTTCTTC
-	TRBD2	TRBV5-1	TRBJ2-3	CASSWGLADTDTQYF	TGCGCCAGCAGCTGGGGACTAGCGGACACAGATACGCAGTATTTT
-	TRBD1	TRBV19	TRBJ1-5	CASSQTGYNQPQHF	TGTGCCAGTAGCCAGACAGGGTACAATCAGCCCCAGCATTTT
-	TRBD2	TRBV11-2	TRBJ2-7	CASSAARGLAGISSYEQYF	TGTGCCAGCAGCGCTGCCCGGGGACTAGCGGGGATTAGCTCCTACGAGCAGTACTTC
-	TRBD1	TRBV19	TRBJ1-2	CASSLSRDRGRGGYTF	TGTGCCAGTAGTTTATCGAGGGACAGGGGAAGAGGTGGCTACACCTTC
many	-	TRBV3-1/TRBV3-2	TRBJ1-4	CASSQEGQGYEKLFF	TGTGCCAGCAGCCAAGAAGGGCAGGGCTATGAAAAACTGTTTTTT
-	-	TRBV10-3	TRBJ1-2	CAIRTDRGGYGYTF	TGTGCCATCAGAACCGACCGGGGAGGCTATGGCTACACCTTC
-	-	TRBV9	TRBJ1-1	CASSDGGDTEAFF	TGTGCCAGCAGCGACGGAGGGGACACTGAAGCTTTCTTT
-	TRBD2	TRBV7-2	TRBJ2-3	CASSLIRAGGLSTDTQYF	TGTGCCAGCAGCTTAATTAGGGCGGGGGGCCTTAGCACAGATACGCAGTATTTT
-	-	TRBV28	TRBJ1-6	CASSPSTRQGSYNSPLHF	TGTGCCAGCAGTCCGAGTACTCGTCAGGGCTCCTATAATTCACCCCTCCACTTT
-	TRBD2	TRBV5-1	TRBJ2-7	CASSRLAGDDEQYF	TGCGCCAGCAGCAGACTAGCGGGAGACGACGAGCAGTACTTC
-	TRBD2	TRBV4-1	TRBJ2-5	CASSQGGSSASVQETQYF	TGCGCCAGCAGCCAGGGGGGGAGTAGCGCGTCAGTCCAAGAGACCCAGTACTTC
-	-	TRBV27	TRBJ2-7	CASSLARYHEQYF	TGTGCCAGCAGTTTAGCCAGGTACCACGAGCAGTACTTC
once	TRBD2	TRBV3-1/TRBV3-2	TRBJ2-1	CASSILAGGRNEQFF	TGTGCCAGCAGCATTCTAGCGGGGGGTAGAAATGAGCAGTTCTTC
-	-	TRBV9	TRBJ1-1	CASSTAPRSEAFF	TGTGCCAGCAGCACCGCCCCGAGGAGTGAAGCTTTCTTT
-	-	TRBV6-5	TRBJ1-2	CASDIFYGYTF	TGTGCCAGCGACATCTTCTATGGCTACACCTTC
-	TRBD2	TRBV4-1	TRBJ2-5	CATGRLAGPYQETQYF	TGCGCCACAGGGAGACTAGCGGGACCGTACCAAGAGACCCAGTACTTC
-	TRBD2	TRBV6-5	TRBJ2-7	CASSYSSRGALEQYF	TGTGCCAGCAGTTACTCTTCGCGGGGGGCCCTCGAGCAGTACTTC
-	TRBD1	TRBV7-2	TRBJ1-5	CASSYGTAAQHF	TGTGCCAGCAGCTACGGGACAGCAGCCCAGCATTTT
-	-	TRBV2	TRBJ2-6	CASRRTSSSGANVLTF	TGTGCCAGCAGGAGAACTTCTAGCTCTGGGGCCAACGTCCTGACTTTC
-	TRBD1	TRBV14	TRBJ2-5	CASSQEWTGPGGETQYF	TGTGCCAGCAGCCAAGAGTGGACAGGGCCAGGGGGAGAGACCCAGTACTTC
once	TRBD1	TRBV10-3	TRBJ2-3	CAIASTGVATDTQYF	TGTGCCATCGCTTCAACAGGGGTTGCCACAGATACGCAGTATTTT
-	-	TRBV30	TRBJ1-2	CAWGSGGRYGYTF	TGTGCCTGGGGGTCGGGGGGCCGGTATGGCTACACCTTC
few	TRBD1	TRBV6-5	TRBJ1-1	CASNRGKDTEAFF	TGTGCCAGCAACAGGGGAAAGGACACTGAAGCTTTCTTT
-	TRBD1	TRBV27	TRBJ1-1	CASSHRGRRATEAFF	TGTGCCAGCAGTCACAGGGGGCGGCGGGCCACTGAAGCTTTCTTT